Following are 23 T cell receptor beta chains from one sample sequenced in a study of blood T cell repertoires in COVID-19. The method was immunoSEQ multiplex PCR; TCRdb's version includes in-frame clones alone and lacks a portion of them. The sample gives tens of thousands of clones, 86% of which show up once; 11% is in the top ten. Sequencing input: peripheral blood. The receptors come from a man in his sixties or seventies with active or convalescent COVID-19.

The chain has TRBV11-1 and TRBJ1-1, with 10 bases matching TRBD1. Germline loops: CDR1 SGHAT, CDR2 FQDESV (reference sequence). V was pared by 5 bases and J by 3 bases, with 9 bases of the junction left unmatched. The CDR3 loop spans 16 amino acids. The chain's CDR3 is CASSQKRTGGDTEAFF. Here the CDR3 DNA reads TGTGCCAGCAGCCAGAAGAGGACAGGGGGGGACACTGAAGCTTTCTTT.

The V gene is TRBV28, the J gene TRBJ1-2; D gene unclear. The CDR3 is 13 residues long. Trimming stripped 5 bases from V and 0 bases from J, with 7 bases between. From germline, CDR1 is MDHEN and CDR2 SYDVKM. The CDR3 bases are TGTGCCAGCAGTATATCAGCTAACTATGGCTACACCTTC. Its protein product is CASSISANYGYTF.

This chain joins TRBV18 and TRBJ1-1; D uncertain. Germline assignment: CDR1 KGHSH and CDR2 LQKENI. This CDR3 region has 11 residues. V gave up 5 bases and J gave up 5 bases, with 6 bases separating them. Here the CDR3 reads CASSKRTEAFF. CDR3 nucleotide sequence: TGTGCCAGCTCAAAGAGGACTGAAGCTTTCTTT.

The chain carries TRBV19 and TRBJ2-3; D is unresolved. This CDR3 is 13 amino acids long. Germline CDR1 LNHDA, CDR2 SQIVND (reference sequence). The V end was cut by 3 bases, the J end by 1 base, with 5 bases between. The CDR3 DNA reads TGTGCCAGTAGTATCACGGGCACAGATACGCAGTATTTT. This sequence encodes CASSITGTDTQYF.

J is TRBJ1-1 and V is TRBV6-6; D uncertain. V lost 4 bases and J lost 1, with 10 bases in between. The CDR3 has 14 residues. Germline V gene sequence: CDR1 MNHNY, CDR2 SVGAGI (reference sequence). This CDR3 reads CASSSQVTNTEAFF. The CDR3, as DNA: TGTGCCAGCAGTTCACAAGTCACGAACACTGAAGCTTTCTTT.

The chain uses TRBV18 and TRBJ2-2; 10 nucleotides match TRBD2. The CDR3 loop spans 17 amino acids. Germline trimming cut 2 bases from V and 8 bases from J; bases unmatched to any gene: 11. The germline CDR1 and CDR2 sequences are KGHSH and LQKENI. The CDR3 DNA sequence: TGTGCCAGCTCACCATCCGGAGCGGGAGGGCCCTCTGGGGAGCTGTTTTTT. It translates to CASSPSGAGGPSGELFF.

V and J are TRBV28 and TRBJ2-2; 7 bases fit TRBD1. The CDR3 covers 16 residues. Germline CDR1 is MDHEN and CDR2 is SYDVKM. Trimming took 8 bases from V and 1 from J; bases not matched to a gene: 10. The CDR3 region is CASLPTGALNTGELFF. The CDR3 DNA sequence: TGTGCCAGCCTACCAACAGGGGCCCTGAACACCGGGGAGCTGTTTTTT.

The chain is built from TRBV5-1 and TRBJ2-1, with D perhaps matching TRBD2 (6 bases). Trimming took 1 base from V and 7 from J, leaving 18 bases between them. Per the germline V gene, CDR1 is SGHRS and CDR2 is YFSETQ. The CDR3 has 16 residues. The CDR3: CASSLWGGRGGNEQFF. CDR3 nucleotide sequence: TGCGCCAGCAGCTTGTGGGGCGGGCGGGGAGGAAATGAGCAGTTCTTC.

The chain links TRBV10-3 to TRBJ1-1; 9 bases map to TRBD1. CDR3 size: 14 residues. Germline trimming cut 5 bases from V and 6 bases from J; bases unmatched to any gene: 7. Germline V gives CDR1 ENHRY, CDR2 SYGVKD. This CDR3 reads CAISTGTGNSEAFF. Here the CDR3 DNA reads TGTGCCATCAGTACCGGGACAGGGAATTCTGAAGCTTTCTTT.

The rearrangement links TRBV10-3 to TRBJ2-7; 11 bases line up with TRBD1. The CDR3 has 15 residues. J lost 5 bases, V lost 8 bases, and 11 bases had no gene match. The germline gives CDR1 ENHRY, CDR2 SYGVKD. CDR3 amino acids: CAIGLGQGAIHEQYF. In nucleotides, the CDR3 is TGTGCCATCGGACTTGGACAGGGGGCGATCCACGAGCAGTACTTC.

The chain is built from TRBV4-1 and TRBJ1-2; D is unresolved. The ends were cut back, 5 bases at V and 2 bases at J, with 15 bases in the middle. The CDR3 extends over 15 amino acids. The germline V gene encodes CDR1 MGHRA and CDR2 YSYEKL. The CDR3 spells CASSYEGSLNYGYTF. The CDR3 coding sequence is TGCGCCAGCAGCTACGAGGGCAGCCTCAACTATGGCTACACCTTC.

This CDR3 reads CATSSQGAEKPQHF. CDR3 in DNA: TGTGCCACCAGCTCTCAGGGGGCCGAAAAGCCCCAGCATTTT. The V and J genes are TRBV24-1 and TRBJ1-5; 8 bases line up with TRBD1. Trimming at V came to 7 bases and at J to 8 bases, leaving 9 bases not matched to a gene. CDR3 length equals 14 residues. CDR1 KGHDR and CDR2 SFDVKD come from the germline V gene.

The chain combines TRBV29-1 with TRBJ1-2; D not resolved. The germline V gene has CDR1 SQVTM and CDR2 ANQGSEA. The CDR3 is 14 residues long. V was trimmed by 5 bases and J by 4 bases, leaving 17 bases between them. CDR3 loop: CSVNLGGSTYGYTF. For the CDR3, the DNA is TGCAGCGTTAATCTTGGAGGCAGTACCTATGGCTACACCTTC.

The chain combines TRBV2 with TRBJ2-7, with TRBD1 identical over 10 bases. CDR3 size: 14 residues. V was pared by 7 bases and J by 1 base, with 4 bases of the junction left unmatched. Germline V gene data show CDR1 as SNHLY and CDR2 as FYNNEI. This CDR3 reads CASMRQGASYEQYF. In nucleotides, the CDR3 is TGTGCCAGCATGAGACAGGGGGCATCCTACGAGCAGTACTTC.

The chain couples TRBV5-4 to TRBJ2-3, with 8 bases fitting TRBD2. Germline V gene data show CDR1 as SGHNT and CDR2 as YYREEE (reference sequence). The V gene end was trimmed by 5 bases and the J gene end by 9 bases; junction bases not matched to a gene: 17. The CDR3 has 16 amino acids. This CDR3 reads CASSPSPTSALGTQYF. CDR3 sequence (DNA): TGTGCCAGCAGTCCATCTCCGACTAGCGCCCTGGGGACGCAGTATTTT.

The J gene is TRBJ1-2, the V gene TRBV5-1, with D possibly matching TRBD1 (5 bases). Per germline, CDR1 SGHRS and CDR2 YFSETQ. This CDR3 spans 14 amino acids. Trimming removed 4 bases from V and 2 bases from J, with 12 bases in between. The CDR3 DNA reads TGCGCCAGCAGCCCTCAGGGACTAAACTATGGCTACACCTTC. Encoded protein: CASSPQGLNYGYTF.

The CDR3 DNA reads TGTGCCAGCAGCCAACAGGGGTCCTATAATTCACCCCTCCACTTT. Its protein is CASSQQGSYNSPLHF. The genes are TRBV3-1 (or the pseudogene TRBV3-2) and TRBJ1-6, with D perhaps matching TRBD1 (6 bases). Deletions cut 2 bases from V and 1 base from J, with 6 bases between. The CDR3 sequence is 15 residues long. CDR1 is LGHDT, CDR2 YNNKEL, per germline (reference sequence).

This chain joins TRBV5-1 and TRBJ2-5, with 7 bases that match TRBD1. CDR1 and CDR2 from the germline V gene are SGHRS and YFSETQ. The V and J ends lost 0 bases and 4 bases, in that order; junction bases with no gene match: 9. The CDR3 consists of 16 residues. DNA for the CDR3: TGCGCCAGCAGCTTGGCCGTTTTAGGGGGCAGAGAGACCCAGTACTTC. Protein product: CASSLAVLGGRETQYF.

This sequence joins TRBV9 and TRBJ1-6; a weak D match, TRBD1 (5 bases). The CDR3 is 15 residues long. The ends were cut back, 3 bases at V and 10 bases at J, with 17 bases in the middle. Germline V gives CDR1 SGDLS, CDR2 YYNGEE. The CDR3, as DNA: TGTGCCAGCAGCGCGAGGGAGGGTCGGGGCTCACCCCTCCACTTT. It yields the protein CASSAREGRGSPLHF.

This clone was picked up one time. V usage is TRBV5-1 and J usage is TRBJ2-5; D may be TRBD2 (7 bases). This CDR3 spans 16 amino acids. Trimming took off 2 bases at V and 4 bases at J, with 18 bases between the two ends. Germline CDR1 reads SGHRS; CDR2 reads YFSETQ. CDR3 protein: CASSLDLPRGGETQYF. The CDR3 DNA reads as TGCGCCAGCAGCTTAGATTTACCGAGGGGGGGAGAGACCCAGTACTTC.

This chain connects TRBV6-5 to TRBJ1-5; possibly TRBD1 for D (5 bases). The V end was cut by 2 bases, the J end by 6 bases, with 14 bases between. The CDR3 loop spans 15 amino acids. Germline V gene sequence: CDR1 MNHEY, CDR2 SVGAGI. This chain's CDR3 is CASSYGPFGGQPQHF. For the CDR3, the DNA is TGTGCCAGCAGTTACGGACCATTCGGGGGTCAGCCCCAGCATTTT.

The rearrangement links TRBV10-3 to TRBJ1-1; D gene ambiguous. V was trimmed by 6 bases and J by 2 bases, leaving 13 bases between them. The CDR3 runs 14 residues. Germline lookup yields CDR1 ENHRY and CDR2 SYGVKD. The CDR3 here is CAIRLDTINTEAFF. CDR3 bases: TGTGCCATCAGACTTGATACGATTAACACTGAAGCTTTCTTT.

V and J are TRBV14 and TRBJ2-5; no clear D. Germline assignment: CDR1 SGHDN and CDR2 FVKESK. Trimming took 2 bases from V and 0 from J, leaving 10 bases between them. This CDR3 contains 15 residues. For the CDR3, the DNA is TGTGCCAGCAGCCAACGTGGCTGGTACCAAGAGACCCAGTACTTC. It yields the protein CASSQRGWYQETQYF.